Listed below are T cell receptor beta chains from one sample, sequenced in a study of blood T cells in healthy people across ages. MiXCR, run by TCRdb on the 5' RACE reads, gives a single entry per CDR3 protein. The data show hundreds of thousands of distinct CDR3 sequences, roughly 44% seen once. The sample was blood. The receptors shown here come from a man between 60 and 70 years old in good health. Both conserved end residues are part of each CDR3. Each record gives: V gene, clone size, J gene, CDR3 length, D gene, CDR3 DNA, CDR3 protein. D genes are given only for firm matches. Some rows have no size entry. The others give once, few or many, or a class for an expanded clone.

>TRBV20-1|NA|TRBJ2-5|14|NA
TGCAGTGCTATCGACAGCATATCCCAAGAGACCCAGTACTTC
CSAIDSISQETQYF
>TRBV18|NA|TRBJ2-6|17|TRBD1
TGTGCCAGCTCACCACAGGGACAGGGGGCTGGGGCCAACGTCCTGACTTTC
CASSPQGQGAGANVLTF
>TRBV6-1|NA|TRBJ1-3|16|NA
TGTGCTAGCAGTCCATCGACGGCCCTGTTCGGAAACACCATATATTTT
CASSPSTALFGNTIYF
>TRBV6-2/TRBV6-3|NA|TRBJ2-4|17|NA
TGTGCCAGCAGTGACCTTCCGTGGGGGGGCACCAAAAACATTCAGTACTTC
CASSDLPWGGTKNIQYF
>TRBV27|NA|TRBJ2-7|15|NA
TGTGCCAGCAGTTTGAGGGGTTTCAACTCCTACGAGCAGTACTTC
CASSLRGFNSYEQYF
>TRBV20-1|NA|TRBJ2-1|13|NA
TGCAGTGCGAAAGGGACTGGCTACAATGAGCAGTTCTTC
CSAKGTGYNEQFF
>TRBV5-4|NA|TRBJ2-2|15|NA
TGTGCCAGCAGCATACCAGGGGGGTACACCGGGGAGCTGTTTTTT
CASSIPGGYTGELFF
>TRBV5-1|NA|TRBJ2-1|16|NA
TGCGCCAGTTCCATCGGGGAGGGGGCCATCTACAATGAGCAGTTCTTC
CASSIGEGAIYNEQFF
>TRBV20-1|NA|TRBJ1-5|15|TRBD1
TGCAGTGCTAGAGATGGGGGGACAGGGCGGCAGCCCCAGCATTTT
CSARDGGTGRQPQHF
>TRBV15|once|TRBJ2-1|14|TRBD2
TGTGCCACCAGTGGGACTAGCGGATACAATGAGCAGTTCTTC
CATSGTSGYNEQFF
>TRBV5-8|NA|TRBJ2-1|14|NA
TGTGCCAGCAGCCCCCGGCCGGGGGCGCAGGGGCAGTTCTTC
CASSPRPGAQGQFF
>TRBV5-5|NA|TRBJ1-1|15|NA
TGTGCCAGCAGCTCCACAGGGAACCCGAACACTGAAGCTTTCTTT
CASSSTGNPNTEAFF
>TRBV14|NA|TRBJ2-7|15|TRBD2
TGTGCCAGCAGCCGTGGACGGGGGGGTTACAATGAGCAGTACTTC
CASSRGRGGYNEQYF
>TRBV7-9|few|TRBJ2-3|17|NA
TGTGCCAGCAGCGGAAGCGACAATACGATAAGCACAGATACGCAGTATTTT
CASSGSDNTISTDTQYF
>TRBV7-9|many|TRBJ2-1|11|NA
TGTGCCAGCAGATTGAACAATGAGCAGTTCTTC
CASRLNNEQFF
>TRBV5-4|NA|TRBJ2-7|14|TRBD1
TGTGCCAGCAGCACACAGGGGCGTCGTAGCGAGCAGTACTTC
CASSTQGRRSEQYF
>TRBV28|NA|TRBJ2-3|15|NA
TGTGCCAGCAGTTACGACAACCCTCGCACAGATACGCAGTATTTT
CASSYDNPRTDTQYF
>TRBV9|few|TRBJ2-3|17|TRBD2
TGTGCCAGCAGCACTGGGACTAGCGGAGTGAACACAGATACGCAGTATTTT
CASSTGTSGVNTDTQYF
>TRBV12-3/TRBV12-4|NA|TRBJ2-3|15|NA
TGTGCCAGCAGGCGACCCGGGACCGTAGGAGATACGCAGTATTTT
CASRRPGTVGDTQYF
>TRBV29-1|NA|TRBJ1-2|13|NA
TGCAGCACGGTGACTCCGGGGAACTATGGCTACACCTTC
CSTVTPGNYGYTF
>TRBV5-1|few|TRBJ2-7|13|NA
TGCGCCAGCAGCTTCCCAGGGGTGGAAGAGCAGTACTTC
CASSFPGVEEQYF
>TRBV5-1|NA|TRBJ2-5|14|TRBD1
TGCGCCAGCAGCTCTCCGACAGGGGTGGAGACCCAGTACTTC
CASSSPTGVETQYF
>TRBV6-5|few|TRBJ2-7|14|TRBD1
TGTGCCAGCAGTCGGGGACAGACTACCTACGAGCAGTACTTC
CASSRGQTTYEQYF
>TRBV6-2/TRBV6-3|NA|TRBJ2-3|15|NA
TGTGCCAGCAGCCCCCCGGGGGCGGTCACAGATACGCAGTATTTT
CASSPPGAVTDTQYF
>TRBV4-1|few|TRBJ1-3|14|NA
TGCGCCAGCAGCCGAGCACCCGATGGAAACACCATATATTTT
CASSRAPDGNTIYF
>TRBV29-1|few|TRBJ2-5|13|NA
TGCAGCGTTGCTATGACGGAGCAAGAGACCCAGTACTTC
CSVAMTEQETQYF
>TRBV12-3/TRBV12-4|few|TRBJ2-7|13|TRBD1
TGTGCCAGCAGTTGGACAGGGGAGAGCGAGCAGTACTTC
CASSWTGESEQYF
>TRBV5-1|NA|TRBJ1-5|15|NA
TGCGCCAGCAGGATAGACACAAAAGCCAATCAGCCCCAGCATTTT
CASRIDTKANQPQHF
>TRBV2|few|TRBJ2-7|11|NA
TGTGCCACCAAAAGGGACTACGAGCAGTACTTC
CATKRDYEQYF
>TRBV12-5|NA|TRBJ1-5|14|TRBD1
TGTGCTAGTGGTTTGGGACAGGGCTGGGAGCCCCAGCATTTT
CASGLGQGWEPQHF
>TRBV19|NA|TRBJ1-2|14|TRBD1
TGTGCCAATAGCCAGGGACAGAGCTCCTATGGCTACACCTTC
CANSQGQSSYGYTF
>TRBV5-1|NA|TRBJ2-7|14|TRBD1
TGCGCCAGCAGCACAGGGACAGGCCTCAATGAGCAGTACTTC
CASSTGTGLNEQYF
>TRBV3-1|NA|TRBJ2-3|17|TRBD2
TGTGCCAGCAGCCAAGACAATGGTAGCGGGGATCGGAGTACGCAGTATTTT
CASSQDNGSGDRSTQYF
>TRBV28|NA|TRBJ1-5|13|NA
TGTGCCAGCAAAAGTGGCAGGGTCCAGCCCCAGCATTTT
CASKSGRVQPQHF
>TRBV24-1|NA|TRBJ2-3|16|TRBD1
TGTGCCACCAGTGAGGGGACAGCTTGGCCCACAGATACGCAGTATTTT
CATSEGTAWPTDTQYF
>TRBV4-3|NA|TRBJ2-7|13|TRBD1
TGCGCCAGCAGCCATGCGGACAGGGGCGAGCAGTACTTC
CASSHADRGEQYF
>TRBV7-4|once|TRBJ2-7|16|TRBD1
TGTGCCAGCAGCTTAGGGGGGACAGGGGTATCGGTCGAGCAGTACTTC
CASSLGGTGVSVEQYF
>TRBV20-1|NA|TRBJ2-1|12|NA
TGCAGCGGCCGTGGCTCCTACAATGAGCAGTTCTTC
CSGRGSYNEQFF
>TRBV7-8|once|TRBJ2-7|17|TRBD1
TGTGCCAGCAGCTTAGTATGGGGGGACAGGGGGACCTACGAGCAGTACTTC
CASSLVWGDRGTYEQYF
>TRBV7-2|NA|TRBJ1-1|15|TRBD1
TGTGCCAGCAGCTATAGCACAGGGGGTTGGTCTGAAGCTTTCTTT
CASSYSTGGWSEAFF
>TRBV7-2|few|TRBJ2-1|15|TRBD1
TGTGCCAGCAGCTTATCCAGGGGGAGTCACAATGAGCAGTTCTTC
CASSLSRGSHNEQFF
>TRBV20-1|few|TRBJ2-4|14|TRBD1
TGCAGTGCTAGAGTCGGGACAGGAAAAAACATTCAGTACTTC
CSARVGTGKNIQYF
>TRBV20-1|many|TRBJ1-5|16|NA
TGCAGTGCTAGAGATCAATGGGTGTCAGCCAATCAGCCCCAGCATTTT
CSARDQWVSANQPQHF
>TRBV2|NA|TRBJ2-5|14|NA
TGTGCCAGCAATAGACGACAGTACCAAGAGACCCAGTACTTC
CASNRRQYQETQYF
>TRBV10-2|NA|TRBJ2-4|12|NA
TGCGCCAGCAGTGAGACAGGGAACATTCAGTACTTC
CASSETGNIQYF
>TRBV9|NA|TRBJ2-1|16|TRBD2
TGCGCCAGCAGCGCCTTAGCGGGAGGGCCTGGGAATGAGCAGTTCTTC
CASSALAGGPGNEQFF
>TRBV6-2/TRBV6-3|NA|TRBJ2-7|14|NA
TGTGCCAGCAGTTTGTTTTTGGGCCCCTACGAGCAGTACTTC
CASSLFLGPYEQYF
>TRBV6-2/TRBV6-3|few|TRBJ2-5|16|NA
TGTGCCAGCAGTAAACCCCCGGGCCGGGGGCAAGAGACCCAGTACTTC
CASSKPPGRGQETQYF
>TRBV27|once|TRBJ2-7|13|NA
TGTGCCAGCAGTGCCCCCCCGACCTACGAGCAGTACTTC
CASSAPPTYEQYF
>TRBV25-1|NA|TRBJ1-4|18|NA
TGTGCCAGCAGTCCAATACCAAAATGGGGCGGCAAGGGCGAAAAACTGTTTTTT
CASSPIPKWGGKGEKLFF
>TRBV20-1|NA|TRBJ1-2|12|TRBD1
TGCAGTGCTGCGACAGGGACAGACGGCTACACCTTC
CSAATGTDGYTF
>TRBV24-1|NA|TRBJ2-3|13|NA
TGTGCCACCAGTCCCAGTGGCACAGATACGCAGTATTTT
CATSPSGTDTQYF
>TRBV9|NA|TRBJ2-5|16|TRBD2
TGTGCCAGCAGCGGTGGGCGGGGGGCCATACAAGAGACCCAGTACTTC
CASSGGRGAIQETQYF
>TRBV29-1|NA|TRBJ2-7|15|TRBD2
TGCAGCGTGGGGGGGACTCCTAGCTCCTACAATGAGCAGTACTTC
CSVGGTPSSYNEQYF